This T cell receptor beta chain emerged from a study of blood T cell repertoires in COVID-19. Overall study context: Samples of COVID-19 (acute and convalescent) were obtained from the United States, Italy and Spain.

As originally analysed: Reference gene primer amplification gave estimated nucleated cell counts. Here immunoSEQ multiplex PCR was the method, and the copy in TCRdb shows in-frame clones only, minus some. V and J calls and clone size come straight from that table; D and trimming were deduced from the DNA. The sample comprises about 260,000 clones, more than 75% of which are singletons, and 1.5% rests with the top ten. The V end was cut by 0 bases, the J end by 5 bases, with 8 bases between. This CDR3 region has 13 residues. The germline V gene encodes CDR1 SGHDT and CDR2 YYEEEE. This TCR came from a middle-aged woman who had recovered from COVID-19. The J gene is TRBJ2-5, the V gene TRBV5-6; maybe TRBD1 (5 bases). Sequencing used peripheral blood. The CDR3 DNA reads as TGTGCCAGCAGCTTGGGACAGAGGGAGACCCAGTACTTC. Translating gives CASSLGQRETQYF. Full variable domain (missing parts from reference TRBV5-6 and TRBJ2-5): DAGVTQSPTHLIKTRGQQVTLRCSPKSGHDTVSWYQQALGQGPQFIFQYYEEEERQRGNFPDRFSGHQFPNYSSELNVNALLLGDSALYLCASSLGQRETQYFGPGTRLLVL.